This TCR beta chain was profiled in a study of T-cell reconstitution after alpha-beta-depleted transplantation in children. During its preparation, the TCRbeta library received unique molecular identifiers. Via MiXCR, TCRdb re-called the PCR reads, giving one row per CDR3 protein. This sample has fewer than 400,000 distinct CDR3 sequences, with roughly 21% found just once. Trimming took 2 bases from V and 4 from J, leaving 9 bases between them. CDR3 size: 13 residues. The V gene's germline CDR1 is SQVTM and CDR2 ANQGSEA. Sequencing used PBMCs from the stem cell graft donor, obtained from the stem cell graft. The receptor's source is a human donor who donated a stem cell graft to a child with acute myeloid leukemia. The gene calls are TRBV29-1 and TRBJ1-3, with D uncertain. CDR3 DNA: TGCAGCGTTGAACGGACCCCAGGAAACACCATATATTTT. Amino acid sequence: CSVERTPGNTIYF.